The 21 T cell receptor beta chains below all came from one sample that was sequenced in a study of control samples from healthy donors and cancer patients (dated by TCRdb to 2018 to 2020). Libraries came from the immunoSEQ multiplex PCR assay. What TCRdb holds here is the immuneACCESS table cut down to in-frame rearrangements. Part of the clones is not present; checked against another copy, under half of the missing clones reflect an unresolved V gene, and the others are unexplained. For this sample there are 40,000 or so clones; 91% appear just once. More than 20% of the sample lies in the top ten. Sample: PBMCs. The source is a woman aged 40 to 50 with head and neck cancer.

The chain combines TRBV9 with TRBJ2-2, with TRBD2 matching 13 bases. V shed 4 bases and J 4 bases; nucleotides not matched to a gene: 7. The germline CDR1 and CDR2 sequences are SGDLS and YYNGEE. The CDR3 is made up of 17 amino acids. The CDR3 region is CASSSTLAGGGTGELFF. The DNA of the CDR3 is TGTGCCAGCAGCTCGACACTAGCGGGAGGGGGCACCGGGGAGCTGTTTTTT.

The gene calls are TRBV9 and TRBJ1-3; D gene unclear. CDR1 SGDLS and CDR2 YYNGEE come from the germline V gene. Trimming pared 4 bases from V and 2 bases from J, leaving 10 bases between. The CDR3 sequence is 14 residues long. The CDR3 loop is CASSPRSAGNTIYF. The DNA of the CDR3 is TGTGCCAGCAGCCCGCGGTCGGCTGGAAACACCATATATTTT.

The gene calls are TRBV11-1 and TRBJ2-7; D uncertain. The CDR3 runs to 15 residues. CDR1 and CDR2 from the germline V gene are SGHAT and FQDESV (reference sequence). V was trimmed by 0 bases and J by 0 bases, leaving 9 bases between them. The CDR3 spells CASSLAGPTSYEQYF. As DNA, the CDR3 is TGTGCCAGCAGCTTAGCAGGGCCAACCTCCTACGAGCAGTACTTC.

The CDR3 coding sequence is TGTGCCAGCAGCTTAGTGGGGGACTACGAGCAGTACTTC. Translating it yields CASSLVGDYEQYF. V usage is TRBV7-9 and J usage is TRBJ2-7; perhaps D is TRBD1 or TRBD2 (5 bases each). Germline assignment: CDR1 SEHNR and CDR2 FQNEAQ (reference sequence). This CDR3 comprises 13 residues. Trimming stripped 1 base from V and 3 bases from J, with 7 bases between.

The chain joins TRBV1 to TRBJ2-2; TRBD2, the D gene given by the table, was not confirmed from the DNA. TRBV1 is listed as a pseudogene. CDR3 length: 16 amino acids. The CDR3 bases are TGCACCAGCAGCCCGTCCGGCGGGGGGCATGACGGGGAGCTGTTTTTT. Translated, it gives CTSSPSGGGHDGELFF.

The CDR3 reads CASRHRDRAGGYTF. CDR3 sequence (DNA): TGTGCCAGCAGACACCGGGACAGGGCGGGTGGCTACACCTTC. The chain recombines TRBV28 with TRBJ1-2, with 9 bases that match TRBD1. This CDR3 is 14 amino acids long. Germline CDR1 and CDR2: MDHEN and SYDVKM. V lost 6 bases and J lost 7; bases outside the gene matches: 9.

The chain combines TRBV29-1 with TRBJ2-1; D unclear. CDR3 length: 13 residues. Trimming shortened V by 4 bases and J by 2 bases, and 9 bases separated the two germline ends. The germline V gene encodes CDR1 SQVTM and CDR2 ANQGSEA. CDR3 bases: TGCAGCGTTGCTAAAACCACCTACAATGAGCAGTTCTTC. It yields the protein CSVAKTTYNEQFF.

The chain joins TRBV5-4 to TRBJ1-2; D gene uncertain. V was shortened by 1 base and J by 8 bases, with 15 bases between the two germline ends. The CDR3 is 14 residues long. Germline assignment: CDR1 SGHNT and CDR2 YYREEE (reference sequence). The CDR3 bases are TGTGCCAGCAGCTTGCTTAGGGATGCAGGAGGCTACACCTTC. Translated, it gives CASSLLRDAGGYTF. The complete variable domain, with remaining parts taken from reference TRBV5-4 and TRBJ1-2, reads ETGVTQSPTHLIKTRGQQVTLRCSSQSGHNTVSWYQQALGQGPQFIFQYYREEENGRGNFPPRFSGLQFPNYSSELNVNALELDDSALYLCASSLLRDAGGYTFGSGTRLTVV.

This sequence joins TRBV5-6 and TRBJ1-1; D is undetermined. V gave up 1 base and J gave up 1 base, with 2 bases separating them. This CDR3 has 12 amino acids. Germline assignment: CDR1 SGHDT and CDR2 YYEEEE. In DNA, the CDR3 is TGTGCCAGCAGCTTGCGGAACACTGAAGCTTTCTTT. Amino acid sequence: CASSLRNTEAFF.

The chain joins TRBV6-6 to TRBJ2-1; possibly TRBD1 for D (6 bases). Germline CDR1 is MNHNY and CDR2 is SVGAGI (reference sequence). The V gene lost 2 bases and the J gene lost 4 bases, with 6 bases spanning the gap. The CDR3 has 13 residues. CDR3 in amino acids: CASSYRGYNEQFF. CDR3 in DNA: TGTGCCAGCAGTTACAGGGGGTACAATGAGCAGTTCTTC.

The V call is TRBV7-2, the J call TRBJ2-1; D gene unclear. Trimming took 1 base from V and 5 from J, leaving 6 bases between them. Germline CDR1 SGHTA, CDR2 FQGNSA. The CDR3 is 13 amino acids. CDR3 DNA sequence: TGTGCCAGCAGCTTAGACACAAACAATGAGCAGTTCTTC. Amino acid sequence: CASSLDTNNEQFF.

The J gene is TRBJ2-1, the V gene TRBV6-5; no clear D gene. Germline CDR1 and CDR2: MNHEY and SVGAGI. CDR3 length equals 14 residues. V was cut by 6 bases and J by 5 bases, with 14 bases left in between. The CDR3 is CASRPTHQDNEQFF. The CDR3 region has the DNA TGTGCCAGCAGACCTACCCACCAGGACAATGAGCAGTTCTTC.

The chain carries TRBV5-4 and TRBJ2-3, with D uncertain. The CDR3 extends over 16 amino acids. From germline, CDR1 is SGHNT and CDR2 YYREEE (reference sequence). V lost 0 bases and J lost 0, with 11 bases in between. The DNA of the CDR3 is TGTGCCAGCAGCTTGGGTTCTTCTCCTAGCACAGATACGCAGTATTTT. It is translated as CASSLGSSPSTDTQYF.

CDR3 in amino acids: CASRARYRGNPYEQYF. CDR3 nucleotide sequence: TGTGCCAGCAGAGCCCGCTACAGGGGGAACCCGTACGAGCAGTACTTC. The chain combines TRBV27 with TRBJ2-7; TRBD1 matches at 8 bases. This CDR3 is built from 16 residues. Unmatched junction bases numbered 14, after V lost 6 bases and J lost 4 bases. Germline assignment: CDR1 MNHEY and CDR2 SMNVEV (reference sequence).

The V and J genes are TRBV5-1 and TRBJ2-3; D call uncertain. Deletions cut 1 base from V and 5 bases from J, with 2 bases between. Germline CDR1 is SGHRS and CDR2 is YFSETQ. This CDR3 contains 11 residues. For the CDR3, the DNA is TGCGCCAGCAGCTTGTTAGATACGCAGTATTTT. Protein sequence: CASSLLDTQYF.

The CDR3 bases are TGTGCCAGCAGTGCCACGGTACCAACAGGGGGAGGGTACGAGCAGTACTTC. Translating it yields CASSATVPTGGGYEQYF. This chain connects TRBV6-1 to TRBJ2-7; tentatively, D is TRBD1 (8 bases). Trimming took off 4 bases at V and 4 bases at J, with 23 bases between the two ends. CDR1 is MNHNS and CDR2 is SASEGT in the germline V gene. There are 17 residues in the CDR3.

This chain joins TRBV7-8 and TRBJ1-2; TRBD1 aligns across 8 bases. V trimming: 4 bases; J trimming: 6 bases; junction bases outside the gene matches: 13. Per the germline V gene, CDR1 is SGHVS and CDR2 is FQNEAQ. CDR3 size: 16 residues. The CDR3 spells CASSSLGQGNLDGYTF. CDR3 DNA sequence: TGTGCCAGCAGCTCTCTAGGACAGGGAAACTTGGATGGCTACACCTTC.

This clone occurred a few times. The genes are TRBV19 and TRBJ1-1; perhaps TRBD1 as D (6 bases). The V end lost 1 base, the J end lost 0 bases, and 6 bases lay between the germline ends. The CDR3 is made up of 14 amino acids. The germline V gene has CDR1 LNHDA and CDR2 SQIVND (reference sequence). CDR3: CASSIGTVNTEAFF. For the CDR3, the DNA is TGTGCCAGTAGTATAGGGACAGTGAACACTGAAGCTTTCTTT. Combining the CDR3 with reference TRBV19 and TRBJ1-1 gives the whole variable domain DGGITQSPKYLFRKEGQNVTLSCEQNLNHDAMYWYRQDPGQGLRLIYYSQIVNDFQKGDIAEGYSVSREKKESFPLTVTSAQKNPTAFYLCASSIGTVNTEAFFGQGTRLTVV.

CDR3 region: CSGGLGASDTQYF. In DNA, the CDR3 is TGCAGCGGGGGACTAGGAGCATCCGATACGCAGTATTTT. The gene calls are TRBV29-1 and TRBJ2-3, with 8 bases identical to TRBD2. Germline-derived CDR1 and CDR2 are SQVTM and ANQGSEA. The trim removed 7 bases at V and 6 bases at J, leaving 9 bases unmatched. The CDR3 is 13 residues long.

The V and J genes are TRBV27 and TRBJ1-5, with D perhaps matching TRBD1 (5 bases). Trimming stripped 1 base from V and 7 bases from J, with 8 bases between. The CDR3 is 13 residues long. Germline lookup yields CDR1 MNHEY and CDR2 SMNVEV (reference sequence). CDR3 bases: TGTGCCAGCAGTTTATGGGACGGGCAGCCCCAGCATTTT. This codes for CASSLWDGQPQHF.

The J gene is TRBJ1-2, the V gene TRBV3-1 (or the pseudogene TRBV3-2); TRBD1 is a possible D gene (5 bases). This CDR3 spans 14 amino acids. V lost 4 bases, J lost 8 bases, and 17 bases lay in between. The germline V gene encodes CDR1 LGHDT and CDR2 YNNKEL (reference sequence). The CDR3 protein is CASSPQGWGKGYTF. CDR3 nucleotide sequence: TGTGCCAGCAGCCCTCAAGGTTGGGGCAAAGGCTACACCTTC.